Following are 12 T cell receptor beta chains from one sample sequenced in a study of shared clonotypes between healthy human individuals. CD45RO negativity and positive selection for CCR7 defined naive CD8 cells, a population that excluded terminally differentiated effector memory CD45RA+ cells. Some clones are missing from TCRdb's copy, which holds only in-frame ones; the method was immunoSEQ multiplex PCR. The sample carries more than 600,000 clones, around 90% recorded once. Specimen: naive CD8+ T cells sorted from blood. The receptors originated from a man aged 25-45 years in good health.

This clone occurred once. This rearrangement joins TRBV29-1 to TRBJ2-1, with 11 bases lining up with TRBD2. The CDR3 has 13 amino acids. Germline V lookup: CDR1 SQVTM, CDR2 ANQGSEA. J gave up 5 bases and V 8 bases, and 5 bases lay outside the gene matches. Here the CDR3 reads CSPIAGGHNEQFF. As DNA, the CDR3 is TGCAGCCCGATAGCGGGAGGGCACAATGAGCAGTTCTTC.

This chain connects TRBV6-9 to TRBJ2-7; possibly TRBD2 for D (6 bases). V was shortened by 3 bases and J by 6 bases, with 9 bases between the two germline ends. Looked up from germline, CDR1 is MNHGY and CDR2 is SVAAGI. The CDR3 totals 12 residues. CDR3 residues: CASSYGSSEQYF. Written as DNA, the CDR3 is TGTGCCAGCAGTTACGGGAGTTCCGAGCAGTACTTC.

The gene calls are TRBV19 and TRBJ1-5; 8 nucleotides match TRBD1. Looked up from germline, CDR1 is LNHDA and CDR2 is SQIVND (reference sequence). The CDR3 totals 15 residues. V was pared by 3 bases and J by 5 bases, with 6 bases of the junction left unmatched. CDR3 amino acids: CASSIDRGTHQPQHF. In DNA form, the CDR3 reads TGTGCCAGTAGTATCGACAGGGGTACCCATCAGCCCCAGCATTTT.

CDR3 sequence: CASSFRGEHSNQPQHF. The DNA of the CDR3 is TGTGCCAGCAGTTTCCGGGGCGAACATAGCAATCAGCCCCAGCATTTT. The chain employs TRBV28 and TRBJ1-5; tentatively, D is TRBD1 (5 bases). Trimming shortened V by 3 bases and J by 0 bases, and 12 bases separated the two germline ends. The CDR3 extends over 16 amino acids. CDR1 is MDHEN, CDR2 SYDVKM, per germline.

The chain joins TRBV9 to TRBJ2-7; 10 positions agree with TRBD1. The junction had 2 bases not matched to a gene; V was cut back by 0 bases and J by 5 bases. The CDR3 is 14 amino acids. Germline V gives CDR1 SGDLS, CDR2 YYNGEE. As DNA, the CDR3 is TGTGCCAGCAGCGTAGTTGGACAGGGGGACGAGCAGTACTTC. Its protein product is CASSVVGQGDEQYF.

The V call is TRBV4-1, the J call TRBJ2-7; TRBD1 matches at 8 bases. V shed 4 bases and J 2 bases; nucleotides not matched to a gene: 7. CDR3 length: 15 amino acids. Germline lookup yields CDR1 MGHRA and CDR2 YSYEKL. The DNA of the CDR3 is TGCGCCAGCAGCCTCGGGCAGGGGGCAACCTACGAGCAGTACTTC. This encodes CASSLGQGATYEQYF.

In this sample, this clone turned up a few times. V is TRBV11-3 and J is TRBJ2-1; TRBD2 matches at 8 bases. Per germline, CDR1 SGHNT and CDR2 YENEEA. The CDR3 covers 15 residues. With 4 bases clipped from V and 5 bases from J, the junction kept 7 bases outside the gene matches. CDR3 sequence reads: CASSSTSGSDNEQFF. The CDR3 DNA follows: TGTGCCAGCAGCTCAACAAGCGGGAGCGACAATGAGCAGTTCTTC.

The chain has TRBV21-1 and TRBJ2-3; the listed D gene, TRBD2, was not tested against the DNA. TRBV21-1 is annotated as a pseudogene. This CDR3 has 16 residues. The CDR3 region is CANLMRGSNRTDTQYF. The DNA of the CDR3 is TGTGCCAATCTCATGCGGGGATCAAACCGCACAGATACGCAGTATTTT.

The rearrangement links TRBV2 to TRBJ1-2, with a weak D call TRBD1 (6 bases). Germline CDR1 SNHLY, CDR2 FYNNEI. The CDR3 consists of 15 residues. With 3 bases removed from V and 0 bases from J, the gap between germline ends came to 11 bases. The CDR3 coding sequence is TGTGCCAGCAGTGATGAGGGGGGGACTAACTATGGCTACACCTTC. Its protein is CASSDEGGTNYGYTF. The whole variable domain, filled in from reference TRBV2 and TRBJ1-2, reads EPEVTQTPSHQVTQMGQEVILRCVPISNHLYFYWYRQILGQKVEFLVSFYNNEISEKSEIFDDQFSVERPDGSNFTLKIRSTKLEDSAMYFCASSDEGGTNYGYTFGSGTRLTVV.

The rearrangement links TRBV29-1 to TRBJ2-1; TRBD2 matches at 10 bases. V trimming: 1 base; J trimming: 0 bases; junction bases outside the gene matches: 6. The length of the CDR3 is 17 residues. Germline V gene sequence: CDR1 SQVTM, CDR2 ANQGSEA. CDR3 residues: CSVEGLAGEGSYNEQFF. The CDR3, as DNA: TGCAGCGTTGAAGGCCTAGCGGGAGAGGGCTCCTACAATGAGCAGTTCTTC.

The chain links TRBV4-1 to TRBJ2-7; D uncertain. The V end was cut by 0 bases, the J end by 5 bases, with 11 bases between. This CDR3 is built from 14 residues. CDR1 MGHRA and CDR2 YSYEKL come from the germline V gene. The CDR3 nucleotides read TGCGCCAGCAGCCAAGATTGGGTGGGGAACGAGCAGTACTTC. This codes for CASSQDWVGNEQYF.

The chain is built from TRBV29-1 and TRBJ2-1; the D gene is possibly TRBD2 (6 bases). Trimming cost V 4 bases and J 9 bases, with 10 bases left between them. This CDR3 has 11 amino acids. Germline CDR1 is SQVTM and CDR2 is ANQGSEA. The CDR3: CSVASGAEQFF. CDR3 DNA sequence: TGCAGCGTTGCGTCGGGAGCTGAGCAGTTCTTC.